These 10 T cell receptor beta chains came from one sample sequenced in a study of response to subunit inactivated influenza vaccine. One entry per CDR3 protein, called by TCRdb with MiXCR from the RT-PCR reads. The sample carries 500,000 to 600,000 distinct CDR3 sequences, about 10% recorded once. These data are also associated with another study on T cells expressing NK-cell markers. That study reports: Making the TCR beta cDNA relied on 5'RACE template switching with UMIs.

Sequenced here: PBMCs from blood, sampled on the day of vaccination. Receptors were obtained from a man aged 50 or older who received an inactivated influenza vaccine.

In its sample, this clonotype was seen a few times. The chain combines TRBV10-2 with TRBJ2-1, with 10 bases lining up with TRBD1. There are 15 residues in the CDR3. Germline CDR1 WSHSY, CDR2 SAAADI. The J segment lost 7 bases and the V segment lost 6 bases, leaving 9 bases of the junction unmatched. The CDR3 sequence is CASSTGTGAINEQFF. The CDR3 DNA reads TGCGCCAGCAGCACCGGGACAGGGGCTATTAATGAGCAGTTCTTC.

V gene TRBV29-1 combines with J gene TRBJ2-1; D remains ambiguous. This CDR3 has 9 residues. V lost 4 bases and J 10 bases, leaving 5 bases between the germline ends. Germline V gene lookup returns CDR1 SQVTM and CDR2 ANQGSEA. The chain's CDR3 is CSVGDEQFF. Here the CDR3 DNA reads TGCAGCGTTGGTGACGAGCAGTTCTTC.

V and J are TRBV25-1 and TRBJ1-4, with D unclear. Germline CDR1 and CDR2: MGHDK and SYGVNS. The CDR3 is 15 residues long. Trimming cost V 0 bases and J 5 bases, with 10 bases left between them. The CDR3 reads CASSEYTRRNEKLFF. The CDR3 coding sequence is TGTGCCAGCAGTGAATATACCCGACGGAATGAAAAACTGTTTTTT. Using reference TRBV25-1 and TRBJ1-4 for the parts outside the CDR3, the full variable domain is EADIYQTPRYLVIGTGKKITLECSQTMGHDKMYWYQQDPGMELHLIHYSYGVNSTEKGDLSSESTVSRIRTEHFPLTLESARPSHTSQYLCASSEYTRRNEKLFFGSGTQLSVL.

Many counts were recorded for this clonotype. The J gene is TRBJ2-3, the V gene TRBV29-1; TRBD1 agrees at 8 bases. The junction had 8 bases not matched to a gene; V was cut back by 5 bases and J by 4 bases. The CDR3 length is 14 residues. CDR1 and CDR2 from the germline V gene are SQVTM and ANQGSEA. The CDR3 here is CSVLRTGIADTQYF. Written as DNA, the CDR3 is TGCAGCGTTTTGAGGACAGGGATTGCAGATACGCAGTATTTT.

This clonotype was recorded many times. The V call is TRBV7-9, the J call TRBJ2-1; possibly TRBD2 for D (6 bases). This CDR3 region has 17 residues. Trimming shortened V by 3 bases and J by 6 bases, and 21 bases separated the two germline ends. Germline CDR1 SEHNR, CDR2 FQNEAQ (reference sequence). CDR3: CASSFPAWTTGPNEQFF. CDR3 nucleotide sequence: TGTGCCAGCAGCTTCCCGGCCTGGACTACTGGGCCCAATGAGCAGTTCTTC.

Many counts were recorded for this clonotype. The chain combines TRBV3-1 with TRBJ2-5; D possibly corresponds to TRBD2 (6 bases). Germline values: CDR1 LGHDT, CDR2 YNNKEL (reference sequence). The CDR3 covers 15 residues. With 6 bases removed from V and 0 bases from J, the gap between germline ends came to 14 bases. CDR3 residues: CASSRDWTNQETQYF. The CDR3 nucleotides are TGTGCCAGCAGTCGAGATTGGACTAACCAAGAGACCCAGTACTTC.

This clonotype showed up just a few times. The V gene is TRBV2, the J gene TRBJ1-5; the match to TRBD1 covers 10 bases. Germline-derived CDR1 and CDR2 are SNHLY and FYNNEI. Trimming removed 5 bases from V and 0 bases from J; junction bases left unmatched: 7. This CDR3 spans 17 amino acids. The CDR3 spells CASSSGTGVLSNQPQHF. In DNA, the CDR3 is TGTGCCAGCAGTTCTGGGACAGGGGTACTTAGCAATCAGCCCCAGCATTTT. Complete variable domain (other parts from reference TRBV2 and TRBJ1-5): EPEVTQTPSHQVTQMGQEVILRCVPISNHLYFYWYRQILGQKVEFLVSFYNNEISEKSEIFDDQFSVERPDGSNFTLKIRSTKLEDSAMYFCASSSGTGVLSNQPQHFGDGTRLSIL.

The chain couples TRBV7-2 to TRBJ1-2, with D maybe TRBD1 (5 bases). V gave up 1 base and J gave up 3 bases, with 12 bases separating them. This CDR3 has 15 amino acids. The V gene's germline CDR1 is SGHTA and CDR2 FQGNSA. Written as DNA, the CDR3 is TGTGCCAGCAGCTTAGTGCAGGGATCGGACTATGGCTACACCTTC. This translates into CASSLVQGSDYGYTF. The whole variable domain, remainder taken from reference TRBV7-2 and TRBJ1-2, is GAGVSQSPSNKVTEKGKDVELRCDPISGHTALYWYRQSLGQGLEFLIYFQGNSAPDKSGLPSDRFSAERTGGSVSTLTIQRTQQEDSAVYLCASSLVQGSDYGYTFGSGTRLTVV.

This clonotype occurred many times. This chain connects TRBV7-2 to TRBJ2-2; no clear D gene. The V end lost 3 bases, the J end lost 4 bases, and 6 bases lay between the germline ends. Germline CDR1 reads SGHTA; CDR2 reads FQGNSA. The length of the CDR3 is 13 residues. CDR3 coding DNA: TGTGCCAGCAGCTTCAGAAGCACCGGGGAGCTGTTTTTT. Protein product: CASSFRSTGELFF.

The chain couples TRBV7-2 to TRBJ1-1; a weak D match, TRBD1 (5 bases). Germline-derived CDR1 and CDR2 are SGHTA and FQGNSA. The CDR3 spans 17 residues. Trimming cost V 5 bases and J 0 bases, with 19 bases left between them. In nucleotides, the CDR3 is TGTGCCAGCAGCCTAGGCGGCCCAGGGACCATGAACACTGAAGCTTTCTTT. It is translated as CASSLGGPGTMNTEAFF.